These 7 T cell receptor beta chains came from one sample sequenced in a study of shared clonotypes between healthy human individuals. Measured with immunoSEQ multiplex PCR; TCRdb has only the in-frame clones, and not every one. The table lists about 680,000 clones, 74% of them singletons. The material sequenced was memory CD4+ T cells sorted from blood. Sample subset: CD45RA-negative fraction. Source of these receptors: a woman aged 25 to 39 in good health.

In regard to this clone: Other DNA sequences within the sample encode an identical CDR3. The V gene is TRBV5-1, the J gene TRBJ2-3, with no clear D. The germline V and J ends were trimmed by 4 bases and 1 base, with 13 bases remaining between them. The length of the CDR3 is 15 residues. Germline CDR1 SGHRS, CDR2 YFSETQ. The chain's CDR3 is CASSLGSTGTDTQYF. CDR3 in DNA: TGCGCCAGCAGCCTAGGCAGCACTGGCACAGATACGCAGTATTTT. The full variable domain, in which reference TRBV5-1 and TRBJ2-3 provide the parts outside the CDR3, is KAGVTQTPRYLIKTRGQQVTLSCSPISGHRSVSWYQQTPGQGLQFLFEYFSETQRNKGNFPGRFSGRQFSNSRSEMNVSTLELGDSALYLCASSLGSTGTDTQYFGPGTRLTVL.

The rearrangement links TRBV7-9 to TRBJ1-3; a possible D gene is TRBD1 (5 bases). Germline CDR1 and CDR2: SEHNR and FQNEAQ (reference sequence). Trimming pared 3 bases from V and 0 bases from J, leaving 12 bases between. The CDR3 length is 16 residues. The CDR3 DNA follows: TGTGCCAGCAGCTTCTACCGGACAAGCTCTGGAAACACCATATATTTT. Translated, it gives CASSFYRTSSGNTIYF.

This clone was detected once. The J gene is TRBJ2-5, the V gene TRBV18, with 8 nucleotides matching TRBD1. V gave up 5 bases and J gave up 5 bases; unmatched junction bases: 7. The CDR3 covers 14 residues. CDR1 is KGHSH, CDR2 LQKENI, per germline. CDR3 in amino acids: CASSGSRGPETQYF. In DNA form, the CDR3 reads TGTGCCAGCTCAGGAAGCAGGGGGCCGGAGACCCAGTACTTC.

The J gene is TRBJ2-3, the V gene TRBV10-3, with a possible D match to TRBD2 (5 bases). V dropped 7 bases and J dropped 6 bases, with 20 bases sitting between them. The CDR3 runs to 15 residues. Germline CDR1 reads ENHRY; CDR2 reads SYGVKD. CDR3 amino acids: CAITPSGASRDTQYF. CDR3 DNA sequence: TGTGCCATCACCCCCAGCGGAGCGAGCAGGGATACGCAGTATTTT.

Here the CDR3 reads CASSEAQGSSYEQYF. CDR3 sequence (DNA): TGTGCCAGCAGTGAAGCACAGGGGAGCTCCTACGAGCAGTACTTC. This chain uses TRBV6-1 with TRBJ2-7, with 7 bases lining up with TRBD1. The CDR3 runs 15 residues. CDR1 and CDR2 (germline): MNHNS, SASEGT. The ends lost 0 bases at V and 0 bases at J; junction bases unmatched: 2.

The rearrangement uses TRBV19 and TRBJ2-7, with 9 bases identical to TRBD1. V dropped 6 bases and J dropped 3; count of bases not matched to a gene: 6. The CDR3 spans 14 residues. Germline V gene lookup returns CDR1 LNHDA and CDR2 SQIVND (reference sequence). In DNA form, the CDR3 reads TGTGCCAGTAGCCCGGGACAGGGAGTCTACGAGCAGTACTTC. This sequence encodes CASSPGQGVYEQYF.

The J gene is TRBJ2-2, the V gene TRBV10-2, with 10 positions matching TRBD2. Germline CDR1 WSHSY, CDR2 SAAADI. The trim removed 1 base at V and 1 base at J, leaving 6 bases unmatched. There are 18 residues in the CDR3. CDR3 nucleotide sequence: TGCGCCAGCAGTGAGTTGCTAGCGGGAGTCGAGAACACCGGGGAGCTGTTTTTT. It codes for CASSELLAGVENTGELFF.